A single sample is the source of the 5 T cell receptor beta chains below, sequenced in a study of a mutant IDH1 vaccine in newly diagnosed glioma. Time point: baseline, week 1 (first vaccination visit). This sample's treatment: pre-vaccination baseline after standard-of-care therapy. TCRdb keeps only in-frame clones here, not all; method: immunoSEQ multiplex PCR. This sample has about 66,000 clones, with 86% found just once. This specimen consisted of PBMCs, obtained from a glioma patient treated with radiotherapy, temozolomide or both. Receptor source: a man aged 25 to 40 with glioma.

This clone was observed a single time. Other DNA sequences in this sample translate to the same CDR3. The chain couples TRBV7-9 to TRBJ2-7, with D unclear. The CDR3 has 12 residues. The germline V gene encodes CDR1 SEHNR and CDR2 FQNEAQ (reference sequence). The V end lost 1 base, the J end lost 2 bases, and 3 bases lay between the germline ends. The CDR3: CASSLGTYEQYF. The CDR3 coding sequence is TGTGCCAGCAGCTTAGGTACCTACGAGCAGTACTTC. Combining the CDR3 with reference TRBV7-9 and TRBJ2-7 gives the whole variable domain DTGVSQNPRHKITKRGQNVTFRCDPISEHNRLYWYRQTLGQGPEFLTYFQNEAQLEKSRLLSDRFSAERPKGSFSTLEIQRTEQGDSAMYLCASSLGTYEQYFGPGTRLTVT.

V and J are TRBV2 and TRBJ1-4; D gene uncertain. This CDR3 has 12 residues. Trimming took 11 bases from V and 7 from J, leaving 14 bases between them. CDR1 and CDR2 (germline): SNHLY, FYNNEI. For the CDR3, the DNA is TGTGCCTGTCGTGTCTGGTCTGAAAAACTGTTTTTT. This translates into CACRVWSEKLFF.

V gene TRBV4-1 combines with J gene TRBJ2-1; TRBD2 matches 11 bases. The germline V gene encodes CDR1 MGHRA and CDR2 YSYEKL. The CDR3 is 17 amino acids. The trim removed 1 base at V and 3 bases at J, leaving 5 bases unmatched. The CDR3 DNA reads TGCGCCAGCAGCCAAGTAGCGGGGGGGCCCGGCTACAATGAGCAGTTCTTC. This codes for CASSQVAGGPGYNEQFF.

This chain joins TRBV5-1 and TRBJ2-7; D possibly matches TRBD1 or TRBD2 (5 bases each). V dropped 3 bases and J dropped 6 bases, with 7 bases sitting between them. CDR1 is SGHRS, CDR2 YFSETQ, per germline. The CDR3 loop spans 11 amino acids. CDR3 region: CASSSGREQYF. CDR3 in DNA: TGCGCCAGCAGCTCGGGGCGCGAGCAGTACTTC.

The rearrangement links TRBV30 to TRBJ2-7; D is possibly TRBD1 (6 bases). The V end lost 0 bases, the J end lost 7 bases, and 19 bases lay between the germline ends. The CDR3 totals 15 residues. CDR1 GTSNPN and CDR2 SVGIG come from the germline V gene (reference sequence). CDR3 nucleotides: TGTGCCTGGAGTGTACCAACAGGGCAGCCGGGGGAGCAGTACTTC. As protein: CAWSVPTGQPGEQYF.